This TCR beta chain was documented in a study of T cell changes during pregnancy in multiple sclerosis. This CDR3 is 16 amino acids long. The V and J ends lost 3 bases and 8 bases, in that order; junction bases with no gene match: 11. CDR1 and CDR2 (germline): SGHAT, FQNNGV. Generated by immunoSEQ multiplex PCR, the TCRdb table keeps only in-frame clones and is missing some. This table has some 120,000 clones, 95% to 98% appearing once. This clone came up a few times. The sequencing here drew on peripheral blood, taken after pregnancy. The source is a female donor with multiple sclerosis, enrolled in a pregnancy study. The rearrangement uses TRBV11-2 and TRBJ2-1; 9 nucleotides match TRBD2. CDR3 nucleotide sequence: TGTGCCAGCAGCTTCTCTGGGACTAGCATTGCGGATGAGCAGTTCTTC. Its translation: CASSFSGTSIADEQFF. The entire variable domain, with the rest obtained from reference TRBV11-2 and TRBJ2-1, is as follows: EAGVAQSPRYKIIEKRQSVAFWCNPISGHATLYWYQQILGQGPKLLIQFQNNGVVDDSQLPKDRFSAERLKGVDSTLKIQPAKLEDSAVYLCASSFSGTSIADEQFFGPGTRLTVL.